This T cell receptor beta chain was captured by sequencing in a study of T cell responses to AZD1222 COVID-19 vaccine. Study overall: Analyses pooled second doses at about 4 or about 12 weeks.

The ends lost 5 bases at V and 6 bases at J; junction bases unmatched: 7. Germline loops: CDR1 SNHLY, CDR2 FYNNEI. CDR3 length: 15 residues. Profiling relied on immunoSEQ multiplex PCR, and the TCRdb table lists in-frame clones only, not all of them. The sample includes 150,000 to 190,000 clones, over 75% of them seen just once. The chain uses TRBV2 and TRBJ1-5, with TRBD1 matching 10 bases. Source: peripheral blood, taken on day 0 of AZD1222 vaccination. This sequence originates from an adult in good health. The CDR3 DNA reads as TGTGCCAGCAGTAAGGACAGGGGGGATTTTCAGCCCCAGCATTTT. Translated, it gives CASSKDRGDFQPQHF.